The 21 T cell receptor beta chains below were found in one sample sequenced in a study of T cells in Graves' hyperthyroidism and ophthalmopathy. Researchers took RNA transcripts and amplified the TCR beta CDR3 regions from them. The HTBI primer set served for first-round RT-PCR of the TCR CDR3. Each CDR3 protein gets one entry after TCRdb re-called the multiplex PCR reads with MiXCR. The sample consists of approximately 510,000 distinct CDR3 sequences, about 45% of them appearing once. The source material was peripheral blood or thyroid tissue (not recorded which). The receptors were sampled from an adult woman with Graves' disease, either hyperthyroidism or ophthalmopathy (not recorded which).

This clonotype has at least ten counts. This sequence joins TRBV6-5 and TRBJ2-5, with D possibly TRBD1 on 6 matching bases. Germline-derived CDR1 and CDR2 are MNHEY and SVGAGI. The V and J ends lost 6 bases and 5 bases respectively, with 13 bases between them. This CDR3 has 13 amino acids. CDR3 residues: CASRATGWETQYF. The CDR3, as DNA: TGTGCCAGCAGGGCTACAGGGTGGGAGACCCAGTACTTC.

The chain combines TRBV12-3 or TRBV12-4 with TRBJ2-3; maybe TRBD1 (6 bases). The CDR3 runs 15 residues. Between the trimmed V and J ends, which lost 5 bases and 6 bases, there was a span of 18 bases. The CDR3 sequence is CASSLRGRALDTQYF. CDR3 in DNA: TGTGCCAGCAGTCTTAGGGGGAGAGCCCTCGATACGCAGTATTTT.

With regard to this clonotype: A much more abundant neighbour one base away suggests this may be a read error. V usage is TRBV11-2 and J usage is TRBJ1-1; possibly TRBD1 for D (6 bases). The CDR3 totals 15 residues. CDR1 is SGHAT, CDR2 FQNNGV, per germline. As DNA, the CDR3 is TGTGCCAGCAGCTTAGCGGCGGGGGCGGTCACTGAAGCTCTCTTT. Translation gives CASSLAAGAVTEALF.

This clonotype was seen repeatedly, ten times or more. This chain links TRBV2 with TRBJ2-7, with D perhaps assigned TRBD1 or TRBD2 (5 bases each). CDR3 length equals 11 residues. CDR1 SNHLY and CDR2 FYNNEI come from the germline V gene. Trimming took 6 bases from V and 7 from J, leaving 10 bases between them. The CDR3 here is CASRGDGEQYF. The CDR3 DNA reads TGTGCCAGCAGGGGGGATGGGGAGCAGTACTTC.

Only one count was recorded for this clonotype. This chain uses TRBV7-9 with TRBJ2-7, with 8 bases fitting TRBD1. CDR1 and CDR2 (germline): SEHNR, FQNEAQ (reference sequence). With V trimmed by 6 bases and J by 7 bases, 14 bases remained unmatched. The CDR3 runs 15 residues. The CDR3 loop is CASSARGQVPREQYF. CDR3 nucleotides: TGTGCCAGCAGTGCTAGGGGACAGGTGCCCAGGGAGCAGTACTTC.

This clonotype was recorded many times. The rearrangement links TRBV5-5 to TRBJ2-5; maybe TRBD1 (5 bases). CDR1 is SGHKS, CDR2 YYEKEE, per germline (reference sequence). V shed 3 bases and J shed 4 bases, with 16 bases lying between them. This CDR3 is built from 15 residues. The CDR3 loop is CASSSYPGLRETQYF. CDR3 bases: TGTGCCAGCAGCTCGTACCCAGGGTTAAGAGAGACCCAGTACTTC.

CDR3 residues: CASRREGIRGVYNEQFF. CDR3 DNA sequence: TGTGCCAGCAGACGGGAGGGCATTCGGGGGGTCTACAATGAGCAGTTCTTC. This chain joins TRBV27 and TRBJ2-1, with 8 positions matching TRBD2. The germline V gene has CDR1 MNHEY and CDR2 SMNVEV (reference sequence). The CDR3 runs to 17 residues. The V gene end was trimmed by 6 bases and the J gene end by 3 bases; junction bases not matched to a gene: 13.

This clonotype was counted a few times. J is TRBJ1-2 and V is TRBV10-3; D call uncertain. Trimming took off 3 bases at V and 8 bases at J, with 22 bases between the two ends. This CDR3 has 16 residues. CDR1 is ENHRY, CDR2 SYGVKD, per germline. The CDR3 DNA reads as TGTGCCATCAGTGACGGGTCGAACGTGCCGATGGGGGGCTACACCTTC. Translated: CAISDGSNVPMGGYTF.

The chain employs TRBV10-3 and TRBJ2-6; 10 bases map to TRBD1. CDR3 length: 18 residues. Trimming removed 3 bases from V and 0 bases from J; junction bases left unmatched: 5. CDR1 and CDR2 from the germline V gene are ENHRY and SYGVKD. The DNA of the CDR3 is TGTGCCATCAGTGAAGGGACAGGGGTGCACTCTGGGGCCAACGTCCTGACTTTC. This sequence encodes CAISEGTGVHSGANVLTF.

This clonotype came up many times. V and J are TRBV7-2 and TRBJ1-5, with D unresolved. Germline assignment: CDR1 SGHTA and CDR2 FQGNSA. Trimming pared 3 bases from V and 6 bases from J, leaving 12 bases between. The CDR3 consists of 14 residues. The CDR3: CASSFGREPQPQHF. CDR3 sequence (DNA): TGTGCCAGCAGCTTCGGGAGGGAACCTCAGCCCCAGCATTTT. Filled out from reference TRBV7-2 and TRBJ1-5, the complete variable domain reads GAGVSQSPSNKVTEKGKDVELRCDPISGHTALYWYRQSLGQGLEFLIYFQGNSAPDKSGLPSDRFSAERTGGSVSTLTIQRTQQEDSAVYLCASSFGREPQPQHFGDGTRLSIL.

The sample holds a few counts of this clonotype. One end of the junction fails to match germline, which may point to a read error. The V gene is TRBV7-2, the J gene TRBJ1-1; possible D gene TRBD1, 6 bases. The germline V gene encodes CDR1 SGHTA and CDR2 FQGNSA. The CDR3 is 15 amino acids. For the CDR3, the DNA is TGCGCCAGCAGCCAAGATTCGACAGGGAACACTGAAGCTTTCTTT. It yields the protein CASSQDSTGNTEAFF.

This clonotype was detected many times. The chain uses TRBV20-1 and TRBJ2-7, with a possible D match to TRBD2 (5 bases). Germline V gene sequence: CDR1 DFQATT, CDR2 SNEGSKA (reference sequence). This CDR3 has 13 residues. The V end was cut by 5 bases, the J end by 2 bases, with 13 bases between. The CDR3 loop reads CSAPRLTAYEQYF. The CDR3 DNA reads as TGCAGTGCTCCTCGACTAACTGCCTACGAGCAGTACTTC.

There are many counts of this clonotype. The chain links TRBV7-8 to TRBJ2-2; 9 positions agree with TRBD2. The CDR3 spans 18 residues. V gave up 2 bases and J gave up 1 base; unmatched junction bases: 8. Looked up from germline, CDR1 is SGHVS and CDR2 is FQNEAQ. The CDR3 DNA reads TGTGCCAGCAGCTTAAAGGCGGGAGGGAACCTGAACACCGGGGAGCTGTTTTTT. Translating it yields CASSLKAGGNLNTGELFF.

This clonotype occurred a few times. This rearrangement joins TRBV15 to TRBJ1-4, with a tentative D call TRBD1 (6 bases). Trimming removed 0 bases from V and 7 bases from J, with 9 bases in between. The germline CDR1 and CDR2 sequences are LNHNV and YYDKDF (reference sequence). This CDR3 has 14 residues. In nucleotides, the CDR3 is TGTGCCACCAGCAGAGATAAAGGGGGTGAAAAACTGTTTTTT. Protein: CATSRDKGGEKLFF.

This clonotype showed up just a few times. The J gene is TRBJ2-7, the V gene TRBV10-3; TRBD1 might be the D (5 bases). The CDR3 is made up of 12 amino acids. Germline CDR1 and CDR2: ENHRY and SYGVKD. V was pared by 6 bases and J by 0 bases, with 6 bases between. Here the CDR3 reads CAIRDTSYEQYF. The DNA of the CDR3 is TGTGCCATCAGGGACACCTCCTACGAGCAGTACTTC.

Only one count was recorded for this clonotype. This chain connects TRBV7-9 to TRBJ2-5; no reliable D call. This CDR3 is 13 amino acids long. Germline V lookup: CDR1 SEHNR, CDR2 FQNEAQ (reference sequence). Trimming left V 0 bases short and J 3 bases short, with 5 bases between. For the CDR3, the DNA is TGTGCCAGCAGCTTAGCACGGAAAGAGACCCAGTACTTC. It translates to CASSLARKETQYF.

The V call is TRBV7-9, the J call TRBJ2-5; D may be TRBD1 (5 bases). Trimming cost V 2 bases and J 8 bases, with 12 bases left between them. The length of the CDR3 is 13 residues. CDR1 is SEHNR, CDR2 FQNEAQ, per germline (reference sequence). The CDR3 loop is CASSLRQGNTQYF. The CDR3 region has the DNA TGTGCCAGCAGCTTAAGGCAGGGAAACACCCAGTACTTC. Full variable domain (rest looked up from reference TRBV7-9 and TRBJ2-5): DTGVSQNPRHKITKRGQNVTFRCDPISEHNRLYWYRQTLGQGPEFLTYFQNEAQLEKSRLLSDRFSAERPKGSFSTLEIQRTEQGDSAMYLCASSLRQGNTQYFGPGTRLLVL.

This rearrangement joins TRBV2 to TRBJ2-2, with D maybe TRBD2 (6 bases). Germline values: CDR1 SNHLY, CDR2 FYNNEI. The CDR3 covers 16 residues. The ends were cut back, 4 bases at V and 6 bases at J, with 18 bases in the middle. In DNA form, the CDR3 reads TGTGCCAGCAGTGTGGGCGGGGTGGGAACCCCCGGGGAGCTGTTTTTT. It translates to CASSVGGVGTPGELFF.

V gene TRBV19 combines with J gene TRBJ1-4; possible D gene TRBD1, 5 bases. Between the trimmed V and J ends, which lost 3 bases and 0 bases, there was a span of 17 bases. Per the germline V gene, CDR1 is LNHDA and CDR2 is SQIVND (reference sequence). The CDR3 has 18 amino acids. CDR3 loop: CASSMGSGGTATNEKLFF. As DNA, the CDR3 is TGTGCCAGTAGTATGGGGAGTGGAGGGACCGCAACTAATGAAAAACTGTTTTTT. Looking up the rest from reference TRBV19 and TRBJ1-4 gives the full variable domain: DGGITQSPKYLFRKEGQNVTLSCEQNLNHDAMYWYRQDPGQGLRLIYYSQIVNDFQKGDIAEGYSVSREKKESFPLTVTSAQKNPTAFYLCASSMGSGGTATNEKLFFGSGTQLSVL.

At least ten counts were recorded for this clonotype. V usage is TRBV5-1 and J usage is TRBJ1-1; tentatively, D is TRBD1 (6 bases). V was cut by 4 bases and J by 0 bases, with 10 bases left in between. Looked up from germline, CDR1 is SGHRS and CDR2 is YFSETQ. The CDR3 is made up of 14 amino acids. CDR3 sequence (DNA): TGCGCCAGCAGCACGGACAGACTGAACACTGAAGCTTTCTTT. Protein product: CASSTDRLNTEAFF.

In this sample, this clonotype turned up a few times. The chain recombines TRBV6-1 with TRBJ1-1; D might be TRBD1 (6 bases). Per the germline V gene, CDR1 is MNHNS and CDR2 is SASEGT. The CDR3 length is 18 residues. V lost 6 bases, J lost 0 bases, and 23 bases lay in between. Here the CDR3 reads CASSDFKIQGRLNTEAFF. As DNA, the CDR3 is TGTGCCAGCAGCGATTTCAAAATACAGGGACGATTGAACACTGAAGCTTTCTTT.